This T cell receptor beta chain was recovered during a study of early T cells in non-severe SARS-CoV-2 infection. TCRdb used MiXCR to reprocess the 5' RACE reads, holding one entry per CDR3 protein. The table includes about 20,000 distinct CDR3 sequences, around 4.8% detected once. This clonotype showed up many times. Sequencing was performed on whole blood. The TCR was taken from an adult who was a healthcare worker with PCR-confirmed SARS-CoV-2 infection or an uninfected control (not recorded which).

The DNA of the CDR3 is TGTGCCAGCCCAAGCCTGGTGGTGAACACTGAAGCTTTCTTT. This encodes CASPSLVVNTEAFF. This chain connects TRBV5-8 to TRBJ1-1; no reliable D call. The germline gives CDR1 SGHTS, CDR2 YDEGEE. The V and J ends lost 7 bases and 0 bases respectively, with 13 bases between them. The CDR3 consists of 14 residues.